These 32 T cell receptor beta chains share one sample of origin, sequenced in a study of cytomegalovirus exposure and HLA in healthy donors. A multiplex PCR was run with 60 Vbeta primers and 13 Jbeta primers. The table came from immunoSEQ multiplex PCR; TCRdb's copy has only in-frame clones and leaves some out. The sample lists 160,000 or so clones, less than 85% seen once, with around 6.6% in the top ten. The sample was PBMCs. These receptors originate from a woman aged 50 to 65 in good health and CMV-seropositive.

This chain uses TRBV28 with TRBJ2-7; possible D gene TRBD2, 6 bases. The CDR3 consists of 16 residues. Germline V gene sequence: CDR1 MDHEN, CDR2 SYDVKM. V was pared by 7 bases and J by 0 bases, with 19 bases between. CDR3 bases: TGTGCCAGCACGCCATTAGGGACTGTTGTCTCCTACGAGCAGTACTTC. It encodes CASTPLGTVVSYEQYF.

Written as DNA, the CDR3 is TGTGCTAGTGGTTGGGGTGGGACTAGCGGGGGTACGCAGTATTTT. Translating it yields CASGWGGTSGGTQYF. The rearrangement uses TRBV12-5 and TRBJ2-3, with 14 nucleotides matching TRBD2. From germline, CDR1 is LGHNT and CDR2 FRNRAP. The J segment lost 8 bases and the V segment lost 4 bases, leaving 5 bases of the junction unmatched. The CDR3 consists of 15 residues.

A word on this clone: Its ends do not fully match the called genes, so a read error is possible. J is TRBJ1-6 and V is TRBV7-9; tentative D call: TRBD1 (6 bases). There are 15 residues in the CDR3. Germline V lookup: CDR1 SEHNR, CDR2 FQNEAQ (reference sequence). The CDR3 DNA is TGTTCCAGCAGCGAGTCACAGGGTGGGAATTCACCCCTCCACTTT. It encodes CSSSESQGGNSPLHF. The whole variable domain, filled in from reference TRBV7-9 and TRBJ1-6, reads DTGVSQNPRHKITKRGQNVTFRCDPISEHNRLYWYRQTLGQGPEFLTYFQNEAQLEKSRLLSDRFSAERPKGSFSTLEIQRTEQGDSAMYLCSSSESQGGNSPLHFGNGTRLTVT.

This chain links TRBV5-1 with TRBJ2-1; possible D gene TRBD2, 6 bases. V was clipped by 4 bases and J by 6 bases, with 17 bases between them. The CDR3 spans 15 residues. CDR1 is SGHRS, CDR2 YFSETQ, per germline. The CDR3 here is CASSPNLTSGNEQFF. The CDR3 region has the DNA TGCGCCAGCAGCCCGAATCTGACTAGTGGCAATGAGCAGTTCTTC.

CDR3 sequence: CASSHRGQLNTEAFF. The CDR3 DNA reads TGTGCCAGCAGCCACCGGGGACAGTTGAACACTGAAGCTTTCTTT. The V and J genes are TRBV14 and TRBJ1-1; 7 bases are a match to TRBD1. From germline, CDR1 is SGHDN and CDR2 FVKESK. This CDR3 contains 15 residues. The ends lost 3 bases at V and 0 bases at J; junction bases unmatched: 4. Variable domain in full (rest from reference TRBV14 and TRBJ1-1): EAGVTQFPSHSVIEKGQTVTLRCDPISGHDNLYWYRRVMGKEIKFLLHFVKESKQDESGMPNNRFLAERTGGTYSTLKVQPAELEDSGVYFCASSHRGQLNTEAFFGQGTRLTVV.

V usage is TRBV7-6 and J usage is TRBJ1-4, with D unresolved. Germline CDR1 is SGHVS and CDR2 is FNYEAQ. V was clipped by 1 base and J by 8 bases, with 14 bases between them. The CDR3 is 15 residues long. CDR3 nucleotides: TGTGCCAGCAGCTTAGGGGCGGGAGTGACAGAAAAACTGTTTTTT. Translation: CASSLGAGVTEKLFF.

This chain uses TRBV29-1 with TRBJ2-2, with D possibly being TRBD1 (5 bases). Between the trimmed V and J ends, which lost 2 bases and 1 base, there was a span of 11 bases. The germline V gene encodes CDR1 SQVTM and CDR2 ANQGSEA. This CDR3 has 15 amino acids. The CDR3 is CSVEHPGLNTGELFF. The CDR3 region has the DNA TGCAGCGTTGAACACCCAGGGTTGAACACCGGGGAGCTGTTTTTT.

The chain has TRBV12-5 and TRBJ2-1; TRBD1 agrees at 7 bases. This CDR3 spans 13 amino acids. V lost 7 bases, J lost 4 bases, and 4 bases stayed unmatched. The germline V gene has CDR1 LGHNT and CDR2 FRNRAP. The CDR3 loop is CASAGDSYNEQFF. In DNA form, the CDR3 reads TGTGCTAGTGCCGGGGACAGTTACAATGAGCAGTTCTTC.

The chain recombines TRBV7-8 with TRBJ1-5, with TRBD1 identical over 7 bases. V was pared by 5 bases and J by 0 bases, with 7 bases of the junction left unmatched. From germline, CDR1 is SGHVS and CDR2 FQNEAQ. There are 16 residues in the CDR3. The CDR3 spells CASSIRDSFSNQPQHF. In DNA, the CDR3 is TGTGCCAGCAGCATACGGGACAGTTTTAGCAATCAGCCCCAGCATTTT.

The chain links TRBV6-6 to TRBJ1-2; D possibly corresponds to TRBD1 (5 bases). Germline V lookup: CDR1 MNHNY, CDR2 SVGAGI (reference sequence). Trimming cost V 4 bases and J 1 base, with 16 bases left between them. This CDR3 has 16 residues. CDR3 protein: CASSSATDLYNYGYTF. CDR3 DNA sequence: TGTGCCAGCAGTTCGGCGACAGACCTTTATAACTATGGCTACACCTTC.

This chain links TRBV7-9 with TRBJ1-2; the D is unclear. The CDR3 has 13 amino acids. V lost 4 bases and J lost 4, with 10 bases in between. From germline, CDR1 is SEHNR and CDR2 FQNEAQ (reference sequence). CDR3 in DNA: TGTGCCAGCAGCTATGACACCGCCTATGGCTACACCTTC. Protein sequence: CASSYDTAYGYTF.

There are a few counts of this clone. The chain carries TRBV19 and TRBJ2-2; 8 bases are a match to TRBD1. The CDR3 length is 16 residues. Germline CDR1 reads LNHDA; CDR2 reads SQIVND (reference sequence). V was clipped by 5 bases and J by 3 bases; unmatched bases: 8. Written as DNA, the CDR3 is TGTGCCAGTAGTCTCGGACAGGGTAGAGACACCGGGGAGCTGTTTTTT. Its protein is CASSLGQGRDTGELFF.

The rearrangement uses TRBV15 and TRBJ1-1; D uncertain. Germline loops: CDR1 LNHNV, CDR2 YYDKDF (reference sequence). Trimming removed 6 bases from V and 4 bases from J, with 15 bases in between. The CDR3 spans 14 residues. Here the CDR3 DNA reads TGTGCCACCAGTGGATCAACGTCGGGCACTGAAGCTTTCTTT. This translates into CATSGSTSGTEAFF.

This clone appeared once. CDR3 in amino acids: CASSFGTGGTEAFF. For the CDR3, the DNA is TGTGCCAGCAGCTTCGGGACAGGGGGCACTGAAGCTTTCTTT. This rearrangement joins TRBV13 to TRBJ1-1; 11 bases match TRBD1. The CDR3 extends over 14 amino acids. V shed 3 bases, J shed 4 bases, and the junction held 1 base outside the gene matches. Germline V gene sequence: CDR1 PRHDT, CDR2 FYEKMQ (reference sequence).

V usage is TRBV5-5 and J usage is TRBJ1-6, with 8 nucleotides matching TRBD1. The ends lost 4 bases at V and 7 bases at J; junction bases unmatched: 4. Germline V gene lookup returns CDR1 SGHKS and CDR2 YYEKEE (reference sequence). The CDR3 totals 14 residues. CDR3 protein: CASSTGQGNSPLHF. In DNA, the CDR3 is TGTGCCAGCAGCACAGGACAGGGAAATTCACCCCTCCACTTT.

The V gene is TRBV19, the J gene TRBJ1-5; D unclear. Germline assignment: CDR1 LNHDA and CDR2 SQIVND (reference sequence). The CDR3 extends over 17 amino acids. V was shortened by 7 bases and J by 0 bases, with 19 bases between the two germline ends. CDR3 region: CASKERAQPYSNQPQHF. CDR3 coding DNA: TGTGCCAGTAAGGAGCGAGCTCAGCCATATAGCAATCAGCCCCAGCATTTT. Complete variable domain (other parts from reference TRBV19 and TRBJ1-5): DGGITQSPKYLFRKEGQNVTLSCEQNLNHDAMYWYRQDPGQGLRLIYYSQIVNDFQKGDIAEGYSVSREKKESFPLTVTSAQKNPTAFYLCASKERAQPYSNQPQHFGDGTRLSIL.

V usage is TRBV5-1 and J usage is TRBJ2-7; TRBD1 might be the D (6 bases). The germline CDR1 and CDR2 sequences are SGHRS and YFSETQ. The V and J ends lost 4 bases and 0 bases respectively, with 14 bases between them. The CDR3 sequence is 15 residues long. The CDR3 reads CASSPVGTNSYEQYF. The CDR3 DNA follows: TGCGCCAGCAGCCCGGTAGGGACAAACTCCTACGAGCAGTACTTC.

Here the CDR3 reads CASTKRGTGVHQDYGYTF. CDR3 nucleotides: TGTGCCAGCACCAAAAGGGGGACAGGGGTTCATCAGGACTATGGCTACACCTTC. The chain uses TRBV27 and TRBJ1-2; TRBD1 matches at 10 bases. Trimming removed 7 bases from V and 3 bases from J; junction bases left unmatched: 17. The CDR3 totals 18 residues. Germline V gene data show CDR1 as MNHEY and CDR2 as SMNVEV (reference sequence).

The chain uses TRBV30 and TRBJ1-1; 8 bases are shared with TRBD1. The CDR3 covers 14 residues. V was pared by 4 bases and J by 1 base, with 5 bases of the junction left unmatched. Per the germline V gene, CDR1 is GTSNPN and CDR2 is SVGIG (reference sequence). In DNA, the CDR3 is TGTGCCTGGACCGTCGGACAGGGGAACACTGAAGCTTTCTTT. This translates into CAWTVGQGNTEAFF. The whole variable domain, filled in from reference TRBV30 and TRBJ1-1, reads SQTIHQWPATLVQPVGSPLSLECTVEGTSNPNLYWYRQAAGRGLQLLFYSVGIGQISSEVPQNLSASRPQDRQFILSSKKLLLSDSGFYLCAWTVGQGNTEAFFGQGTRLTVV.

Written as DNA, the CDR3 is TGTGCCAGCAGCTTAGAAACTAGCGGGGGGGTAATTCAAGAGACCCAGTACTTC. This encodes CASSLETSGGVIQETQYF. The chain joins TRBV7-2 to TRBJ2-5, with 13 bases fitting TRBD2. Germline CDR1 and CDR2: SGHTA and FQGNSA. V trimming: 1 base; J trimming: 2 bases; junction bases outside the gene matches: 7. The CDR3 contains 18 residues. The variable domain in full, completed from reference TRBV7-2 and TRBJ2-5, reads GAGVSQSPSNKVTEKGKDVELRCDPISGHTALYWYRQSLGQGLEFLIYFQGNSAPDKSGLPSDRFSAERTGGSVSTLTIQRTQQEDSAVYLCASSLETSGGVIQETQYFGPGTRLLVL.

The rearrangement joins TRBV7-6 to TRBJ1-1, with 7 bases matching TRBD1. The CDR3 length is 15 residues. V trimming: 5 bases; J trimming: 1 base; junction bases outside the gene matches: 7. Germline V gene lookup returns CDR1 SGHVS and CDR2 FNYEAQ. As DNA, the CDR3 is TGTGCCAGCAGCCTCACAGGGGTCGGGAACACTGAAGCTTTCTTT. Protein sequence: CASSLTGVGNTEAFF.

This clone was counted between two and nine times. J is TRBJ1-4 and V is TRBV9; D unclear. The V gene's germline CDR1 is SGDLS and CDR2 YYNGEE. This CDR3 comprises 15 residues. The V gene lost 4 bases and the J gene lost 2 bases, with 12 bases spanning the gap. The CDR3 is CASSRSPATNEKLFF. In DNA form, the CDR3 reads TGTGCCAGCAGCCGTAGTCCTGCGACTAATGAAAAACTGTTTTTT.

Comments on this clone: Germline is not matched at one junction end, which may reflect a read error. This chain's CDR3 is CASSLDQVYLNNEQFF. The CDR3 DNA follows: TGTGCCAGTAGTTTAGACCAGGTGTACCTTAACAATGAGCAGTTCTTC. This chain joins TRBV19 and TRBJ2-1; D gene uncertain. CDR3 length equals 16 residues. Germline V gene lookup returns CDR1 LNHDA and CDR2 SQIVND (reference sequence).

The gene calls are TRBV7-9 and TRBJ2-3, with TRBD1 identical over 8 bases. Germline CDR1 is SEHNR and CDR2 is FQNEAQ (reference sequence). V lost 1 base, J lost 3 bases, and 6 bases stayed unmatched. The CDR3 consists of 16 residues. CDR3 DNA sequence: TGTGCCAGCAGCTTAGATTCGGACAGGGAGACAGATACGCAGTATTTT. Protein sequence: CASSLDSDRETDTQYF.

This chain links TRBV6-1 with TRBJ2-7, with 9 bases aligning to TRBD2. Losses at the gene ends were 8 bases for V and 7 bases for J; bases not matched to a gene: 12. The CDR3 sequence is 14 residues long. Germline CDR1 and CDR2: MNHNS and SASEGT. This CDR3 is CASSGSSGALEQYF. In DNA, the CDR3 is TGTGCCAGCTCTGGGTCTAGCGGGGCCCTGGAGCAGTACTTC.

The chain links TRBV6-1 to TRBJ1-2, with 8 bases fitting TRBD1. V shed 7 bases, J shed 8 bases, and the junction held 9 bases outside the gene matches. Germline V CDR1 and CDR2: MNHNS, SASEGT. CDR3 size: 13 residues. The chain's CDR3 is CASTKGQGGGYTF. The DNA of the CDR3 is TGTGCCAGCACCAAAGGACAGGGAGGCGGCTACACCTTC.

This sequence joins TRBV7-2 and TRBJ1-2; 9 nucleotides match TRBD1. The CDR3 spans 16 residues. Per the germline V gene, CDR1 is SGHTA and CDR2 is FQGNSA. V dropped 5 bases and J dropped 0; count of bases not matched to a gene: 7. In DNA form, the CDR3 reads TGTGCCAGCAGCCTGAATAGACAGGGGGCTAACTATGGCTACACCTTC. Residues: CASSLNRQGANYGYTF.

This chain uses TRBV6-6 with TRBJ1-1; D possibly corresponds to TRBD1 (5 bases). CDR1 MNHNY and CDR2 SVGAGI come from the germline V gene (reference sequence). This CDR3 has 14 residues. Trimming removed 2 bases at V and 1 base at J, with 8 bases between. The CDR3 DNA follows: TGTGCCAGCAGTTACGACAGCCCGAACACTGAAGCTTTCTTT. It is translated as CASSYDSPNTEAFF.

The V and J genes are TRBV29-1 and TRBJ2-3, with 8 nucleotides matching TRBD2. Germline-derived CDR1 and CDR2 are SQVTM and ANQGSEA. CDR3 length: 12 residues. The J segment lost 6 bases and the V segment lost 6 bases, leaving 5 bases of the junction unmatched. The CDR3 DNA follows: TGCAGCGTCTCCCCGGGGGGGGATACGCAGTATTTT. Translation gives CSVSPGGDTQYF.

The chain combines TRBV5-6 with TRBJ1-1; D unclear. V lost 2 bases and J 5 bases, leaving 10 bases between the germline ends. CDR1 is SGHDT, CDR2 YYEEEE, per germline. The CDR3 consists of 13 residues. Here the CDR3 DNA reads TGTGCCAGCAGCTTAAGAGGGATTACTGAAGCTTTCTTT. Translating it yields CASSLRGITEAFF.

V usage is TRBV6-5 and J usage is TRBJ2-1; D may be TRBD1 (6 bases). This CDR3 has 13 residues. Trimming removed 6 bases at V and 9 bases at J, with 15 bases between. Germline values: CDR1 MNHEY, CDR2 SVGAGI. The CDR3 nucleotides are TGTGCCAGCAGAACAGGGTCGGTAGGTGAGCAGTTCTTC. Protein product: CASRTGSVGEQFF.

Comments on this clone: Other nucleotide sequences from this sample produce the same CDR3. The chain uses TRBV4-3 and TRBJ1-5, with a weak D call TRBD1 (6 bases). Per germline, CDR1 LGHNA and CDR2 YSLEER. This CDR3 region has 15 residues. V lost 0 bases to trimming and J lost 2 bases, with 8 bases between them. The CDR3 sequence: CASSQDSGGNQPQHF. CDR3 nucleotide sequence: TGCGCCAGCAGCCAAGACTCAGGGGGCAATCAGCCCCAGCATTTT.